This TCR beta chain was retrieved from a study of blood T cell repertoires in COVID-19. The V and J ends lost 4 bases and 3 bases respectively, with 8 bases between them. The CDR3 totals 12 residues. CDR1 is SGHDT, CDR2 YYEEEE, per germline. In the study's own analysis: Estimated nucleated cell counts came from reference gene primer amplification. Assay used: immunoSEQ multiplex PCR; TCRdb lists only in-frame clones, some missing. V and J calls and clone size are as listed in that table; D and trimming were resolved from the DNA. The sample shows roughly 140,000 clones, 84% of them seen only once. Sequenced: PBMCs or T cells enriched from blood (not recorded which). The clonotype originates from a man aged 50 to 59 who had recovered from COVID-19. The rearrangement uses TRBV5-6 and TRBJ2-7, with a possible D match to TRBD2 (5 bases). In DNA, the CDR3 is TGTGCCAGCAGCCACCGGGACTACGAGCAGTACTTC. It yields the protein CASSHRDYEQYF.